A single sample is the source of the 14 T cell receptor beta chains below, sequenced in a study of metastatic and nonmetastatic thyroid tumors. TCRdb re-analyzed the PCR reads through MiXCR. The sample carries some 13,000 clones, over 9.5% recorded once. Each patient came to thyroid surgery without any prior treatment (of any kind). The sequencing sample was made of blood. The receptor source for this set is a female donor with papillary thyroid cancer or a benign thyroid nodule (not recorded which). Some clones in this sample may be carry-over from other donors' samples.

Regarding this clone: The junction shows a germline mismatch at one end, possibly a read error. V gene TRBV19 combines with J gene TRBJ2-1; tentatively, D is TRBD1 (6 bases). CDR1 is LNHDA, CDR2 SQIVND, per germline (reference sequence). This CDR3 has 14 amino acids. Here the CDR3 reads CASSTWDTYSEQFF. DNA for the CDR3: TGTGCCAGTAGTACGTGGGACACCTACAGTGAGCAGTTCTTC. Supplemented by reference TRBV19 and TRBJ2-1, the full variable domain reads DGGITQSPKYLFRKEGQNVTLSCEQNLNHDAMYWYRQDPGQGLRLIYYSQIVNDFQKGDIAEGYSVSREKKESFPLTVTSAQKNPTAFYLCASSTWDTYSEQFFGPGTRLTVL.

This clone is termed medium-sized. The rearrangement uses TRBV6-2 or TRBV6-3 and TRBJ2-3; 15 bases align to TRBD2. This CDR3 is built from 14 residues. Germline loops: CDR1 MNHEY, CDR2 SVGEGT. The V gene end was trimmed by 8 bases and the J gene end by 7 bases; junction bases not matched to a gene: 4. CDR3 in amino acids: CASGTSGGKNTQYF. The CDR3 bases are TGTGCCAGCGGGACTAGCGGGGGGAAAAATACGCAGTATTTT.

This clone was seen at least ten times. The gene calls are TRBV7-3 and TRBJ1-1; D is unresolved. CDR1 and CDR2 (germline): SGHTA, FQGTGA. Trimming stripped 2 bases from V and 1 base from J, with 5 bases between. This CDR3 contains 13 residues. The CDR3 sequence: CASSLHSNTEAFF. The CDR3 DNA reads as TGTGCCAGCAGCTTACATTCGAACACTGAAGCTTTCTTT.

Many counts were recorded for this clone. The V gene is TRBV5-1, the J gene TRBJ1-4, with a weak D call TRBD1 (5 bases). The length of the CDR3 is 16 residues. Looked up from germline, CDR1 is SGHRS and CDR2 is YFSETQ. V gave up 0 bases and J gave up 5 bases, with 14 bases separating them. This CDR3 reads CASSLGPRGKNEKLFF. CDR3 nucleotides: TGCGCCAGCAGCTTGGGCCCCCGGGGGAAAAATGAAAAACTGTTTTTT.

This clone was seen a few times. This sequence joins TRBV28 and TRBJ1-4; 10 nucleotides match TRBD1. Trimming took 8 bases from V and 12 from J; bases not matched to a gene: 6. Germline V gives CDR1 MDHEN, CDR2 SYDVKM. CDR3 length: 12 amino acids. For the CDR3, the DNA is TGTGCCAGCCATTACGGACAGGGGGAACTGTTTTTT. As protein: CASHYGQGELFF.

This clone was detected many times. J is TRBJ1-5 and V is TRBV20-1; no clear D gene. V lost 3 bases, J lost 0 bases, and 9 bases lay in between. The CDR3 has 14 residues. Germline CDR1 reads DFQATT; CDR2 reads SNEGSKA (reference sequence). CDR3 region: CSASPDASNQPQHF. The CDR3 DNA reads as TGCAGTGCTAGCCCGGACGCTAGCAATCAGCCCCAGCATTTT.

The sample holds many counts of this clone. The gene calls are TRBV3-1 and TRBJ2-7; D might be TRBD2 (7 bases). Germline V gene lookup returns CDR1 LGHDT and CDR2 YNNKEL (reference sequence). CDR3 length equals 16 residues. The V end lost 4 bases, the J end lost 0 bases, and 16 bases lay between the germline ends. CDR3 nucleotide sequence: TGTGCCAGCAGCCGGGGGAGGGGGTCCCCCTCCTACGAGCAGTACTTC. Encoded protein: CASSRGRGSPSYEQYF.

There are many counts of this clone. The chain uses TRBV5-6 and TRBJ2-7; tentatively, D is TRBD2 (7 bases). Germline CDR1 reads SGHDT; CDR2 reads YYEEEE. Trimming stripped 6 bases from V and 12 bases from J, with 19 bases between. The CDR3 contains 12 residues. CDR3 loop: CASIDRRGRSYF. CDR3 DNA: TGTGCCAGCATCGACCGGCGGGGGCGATCGTACTTC.

This clone was observed many times. The CDR3 region has the DNA TGCAGCGTCGGACCAGGGTTCTCTGGAGAGACCCAGTACTTC. Encoded protein: CSVGPGFSGETQYF. The V and J genes are TRBV29-1 and TRBJ2-5, with a possible D match to TRBD1 (5 bases). Trimming cost V 6 bases and J 4 bases, with 18 bases left between them. This CDR3 comprises 14 residues. Per the germline V gene, CDR1 is SQVTM and CDR2 is ANQGSEA.

The CDR3 DNA reads TGTGCCAGCAGTTTAGTGTCAGGGGGTTCCTACGAGCAGTACTTC. Its translation is CASSLVSGGSYEQYF. The chain has TRBV28 and TRBJ2-7, with 7 positions matching TRBD1. V was pared by 2 bases and J by 1 base, with 5 bases of the junction left unmatched. CDR1 MDHEN and CDR2 SYDVKM come from the germline V gene. The CDR3 has 15 residues.

This clone is deemed medium-sized. The chain carries TRBV20-1 and TRBJ1-5; 8 bases match TRBD1. Germline CDR1 and CDR2: DFQATT and SNEGSKA (reference sequence). The CDR3 runs 13 residues. V was pared by 3 bases and J by 5 bases, with 3 bases of the junction left unmatched. The CDR3 DNA follows: TGCAGTGCTAGGGACAGGGAATATCAGCCCCAGCATTTT. Its protein is CSARDREYQPQHF.

This clone has a count of ten or more. The genes are TRBV20-1 and TRBJ2-5, with D perhaps matching TRBD1 (6 bases). Trimming cost V 6 bases and J 2 bases, with 10 bases left between them. This CDR3 is 12 amino acids long. Germline-derived CDR1 and CDR2 are DFQATT and SNEGSKA (reference sequence). Here the CDR3 reads CSAQGTQETQYF. CDR3 DNA sequence: TGCAGTGCCCAGGGGACACAAGAGACCCAGTACTTC.

About this clone: This CDR3 is also generated by other DNA sequences in the sample. The J gene is TRBJ2-7, the V gene TRBV28; D gene uncertain. Per the germline V gene, CDR1 is MDHEN and CDR2 is SYDVKM. The CDR3 runs 14 residues. V was clipped by 5 bases and J by 3 bases, with 14 bases between them. In DNA, the CDR3 is TGTGCCAGCAGTCCCTCTCATTACTACTACGAGCAGTACTTC. Encoded protein: CASSPSHYYYEQYF.

The chain couples TRBV28 to TRBJ2-5; D is unclear. Germline lookup yields CDR1 MDHEN and CDR2 SYDVKM. The CDR3 sequence is 13 residues long. With 6 bases removed from V and 5 bases from J, the gap between germline ends came to 13 bases. This CDR3 reads CASSRVVGETQYF. CDR3 in DNA: TGTGCCAGCAGCCGGGTGGTCGGGGAGACCCAGTACTTC. The whole variable domain, remainder taken from reference TRBV28 and TRBJ2-5, is DVKVTQSSRYLVKRTGEKVFLECVQDMDHENMFWYRQDPGLGLRLIYFSYDVKMKEKGDIPEGYSVSREKKERFSLILESASTNQTSMYLCASSRVVGETQYFGPGTRLLVL.